The rows below give T cell receptor beta chains drawn from one sample of a study of T cells expressing NK-cell markers. TCRdb re-called the 5' RACE reads; every CDR3 protein appears as one record, without DNA. This sample's table has roughly 110,000 distinct CDR3 sequences. The sample consisted of blood T cells: a sorted CD56 or NKG2C T cell subset, CD4+ or CD8+ T cells, or bulk PBMC T cells (not recorded which). The receptors come from a woman between 18 and 70 years old in good health. Both conserved end residues are part of each CDR3. Fields, in order: V gene, CDR3 length, J gene, CDR3 protein.

TRBV7-6	17	TRBJ2-1	CASSLLTGGGTYNEQFF
TRBV27	14	TRBJ2-1	CASTPGGSYNEQFF
TRBV27	14	TRBJ1-2	CASSWDFTGYGYTF
TRBV12-3/TRBV12-4	12	TRBJ1-2	CASSFVGGGYTF
TRBV19	14	TRBJ1-5	CASSTTGGGQPQHF
TRBV6-5	12	TRBJ2-7	CASSYYGNEQYF
TRBV12-3/TRBV12-4	15	TRBJ1-1	CASSPDRGRLTEAFF
TRBV5-1	17	TRBJ2-3	CASSLDLFTGSMDTQYF
TRBV27	13	TRBJ2-7	CASSYGTGSEQYF
TRBV5-1	12	TRBJ1-1	CASSLLNTEAFF
TRBV12-3/TRBV12-4	15	TRBJ2-2	CASRIAGGMNGELFF
TRBV29-1	14	TRBJ2-1	CSVQKDGKYNEQFF
TRBV6-5	16	TRBJ2-3	CASSYAKGTLTDTQYF
TRBV15	13	TRBJ1-5	CATNRDSMEPQHF
TRBV5-1	15	TRBJ2-5	CASSLGTGALETQYF
TRBV9	14	TRBJ1-3	CASSVPDSGNTIYF
TRBV27	14	TRBJ2-7	CASSSGGAAYEQYF
TRBV12-3/TRBV12-4	14	TRBJ1-4	CASSLSGAGEKLFF
TRBV20-1	17	TRBJ2-5	CSARVREGLAGQETQYF
TRBV11-3	12	TRBJ2-2	CASRGGSGELFF
TRBV3-1	16	TRBJ2-3	CASSALLRRSTDTQYF
TRBV6-2/TRBV6-3	14	TRBJ1-2	CASSNGQGAYGYTF
TRBV7-9	12	TRBJ1-1	CASSWRTAEAFF
TRBV7-2	13	TRBJ2-3	CASSSISTDTQYF
TRBV7-2	16	TRBJ1-1	CASSFFWRSMNTEAFF